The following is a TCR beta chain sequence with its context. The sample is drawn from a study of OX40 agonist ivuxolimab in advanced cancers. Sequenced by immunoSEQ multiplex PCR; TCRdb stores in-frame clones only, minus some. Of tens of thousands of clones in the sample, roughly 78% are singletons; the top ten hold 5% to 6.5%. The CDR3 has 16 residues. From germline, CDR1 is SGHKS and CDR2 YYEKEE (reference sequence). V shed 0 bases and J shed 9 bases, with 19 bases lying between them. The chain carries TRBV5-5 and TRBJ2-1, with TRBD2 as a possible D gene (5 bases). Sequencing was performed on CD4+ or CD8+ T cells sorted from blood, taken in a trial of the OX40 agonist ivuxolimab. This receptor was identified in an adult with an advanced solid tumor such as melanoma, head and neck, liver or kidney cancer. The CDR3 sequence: CASSLASIPPGSEQFF. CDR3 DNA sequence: TGTGCCAGCAGCTTGGCCAGCATCCCCCCGGGGAGTGAGCAGTTCTTC.